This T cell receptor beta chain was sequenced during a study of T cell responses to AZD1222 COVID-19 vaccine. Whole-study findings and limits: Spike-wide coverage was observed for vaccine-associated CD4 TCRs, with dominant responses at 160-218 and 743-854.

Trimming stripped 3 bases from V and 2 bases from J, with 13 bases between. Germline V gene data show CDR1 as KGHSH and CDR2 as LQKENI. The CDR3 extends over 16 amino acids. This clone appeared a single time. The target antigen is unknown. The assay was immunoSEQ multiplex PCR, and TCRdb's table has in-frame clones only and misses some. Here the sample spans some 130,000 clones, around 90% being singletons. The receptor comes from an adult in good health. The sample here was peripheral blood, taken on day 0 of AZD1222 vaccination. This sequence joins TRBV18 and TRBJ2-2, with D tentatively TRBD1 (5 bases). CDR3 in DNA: TGTGCCAGCTCACCGCAGACAGTGGATAACACCGGGGAGCTGTTTTTT. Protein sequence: CASSPQTVDNTGELFF.